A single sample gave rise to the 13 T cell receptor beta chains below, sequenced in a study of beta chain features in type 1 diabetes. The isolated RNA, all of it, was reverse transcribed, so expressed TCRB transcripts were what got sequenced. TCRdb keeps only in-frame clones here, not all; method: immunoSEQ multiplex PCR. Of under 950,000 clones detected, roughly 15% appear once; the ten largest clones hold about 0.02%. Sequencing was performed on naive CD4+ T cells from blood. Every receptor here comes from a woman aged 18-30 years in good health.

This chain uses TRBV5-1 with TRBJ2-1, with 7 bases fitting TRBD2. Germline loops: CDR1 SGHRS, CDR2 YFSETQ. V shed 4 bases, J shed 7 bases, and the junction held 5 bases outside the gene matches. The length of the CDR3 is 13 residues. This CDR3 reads CASSTKRENEQFF. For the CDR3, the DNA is TGCGCCAGCAGCACCAAGCGGGAAAATGAGCAGTTCTTC. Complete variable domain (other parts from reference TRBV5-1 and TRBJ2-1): KAGVTQTPRYLIKTRGQQVTLSCSPISGHRSVSWYQQTPGQGLQFLFEYFSETQRNKGNFPGRFSGRQFSNSRSEMNVSTLELGDSALYLCASSTKRENEQFFGPGTRLTVL.

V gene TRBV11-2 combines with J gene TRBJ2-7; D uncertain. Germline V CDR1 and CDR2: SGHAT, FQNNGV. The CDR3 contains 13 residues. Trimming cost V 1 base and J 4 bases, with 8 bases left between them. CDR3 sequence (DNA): TGTGCCAGCAGCTTAGCCCCCGGGTACGAGCAGTACTTC. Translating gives CASSLAPGYEQYF.

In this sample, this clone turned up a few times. The CDR3 protein is CASSYSPGEETQYF. The CDR3 DNA follows: TGTGCCAGCAGTTACTCGCCGGGGGAGGAGACCCAGTACTTC. This chain connects TRBV6-6 to TRBJ2-5; maybe TRBD2 (6 bases). Deletions cut 0 bases from V and 5 bases from J, with 10 bases between. This CDR3 spans 14 amino acids. CDR1 and CDR2 from the germline V gene are MNHNY and SVGAGI (reference sequence).

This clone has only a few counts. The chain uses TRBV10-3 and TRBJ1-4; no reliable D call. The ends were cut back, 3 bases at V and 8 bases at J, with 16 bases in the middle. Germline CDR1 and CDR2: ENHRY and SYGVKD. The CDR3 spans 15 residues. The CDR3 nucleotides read TGTGCCATCAGTGAACTGCCATCTTCTCAAGAAAAACTGTTTTTT. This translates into CAISELPSSQEKLFF.

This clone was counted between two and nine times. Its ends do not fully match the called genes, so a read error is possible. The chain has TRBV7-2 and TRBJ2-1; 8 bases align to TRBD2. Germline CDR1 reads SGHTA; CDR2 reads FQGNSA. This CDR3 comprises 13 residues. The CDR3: CASSLDLGRALVF. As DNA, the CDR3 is TGTGCCAGCAGCTTAGATCTCGGGAGGGCCTTAGTCTTC.

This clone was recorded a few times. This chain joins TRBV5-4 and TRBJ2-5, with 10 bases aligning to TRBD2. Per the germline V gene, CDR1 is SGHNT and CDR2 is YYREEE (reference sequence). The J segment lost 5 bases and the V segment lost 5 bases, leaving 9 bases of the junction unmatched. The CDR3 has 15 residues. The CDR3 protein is CASSSSSGRPETQYF. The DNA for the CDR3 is TGTGCCAGCAGTTCTTCTAGCGGGAGACCGGAGACCCAGTACTTC.

In DNA, the CDR3 is TGTGCCAGCAGTGAAGGGCCGTGGAACACTGAAGCTTTCTTT. Its translation is CASSEGPWNTEAFF. V usage is TRBV6-1 and J usage is TRBJ1-1, with D unclear. Germline CDR1 is MNHNS and CDR2 is SASEGT. The V end was cut by 1 base, the J end by 1 base, with 7 bases between. This CDR3 contains 14 residues.

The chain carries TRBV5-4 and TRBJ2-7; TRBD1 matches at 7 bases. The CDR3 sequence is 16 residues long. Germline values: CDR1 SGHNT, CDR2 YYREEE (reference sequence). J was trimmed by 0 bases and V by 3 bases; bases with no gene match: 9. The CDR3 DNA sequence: TGTGCCAGCAGCTCGGTTTTCGGGACAGACTCCTACGAGCAGTACTTC. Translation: CASSSVFGTDSYEQYF.

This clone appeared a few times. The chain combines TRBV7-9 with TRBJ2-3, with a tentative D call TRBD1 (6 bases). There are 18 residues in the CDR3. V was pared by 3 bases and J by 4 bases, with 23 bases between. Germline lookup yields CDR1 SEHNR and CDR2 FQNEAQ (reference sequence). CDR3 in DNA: TGTGCCAGCAGCTTGTGGGTGCTGACACCCAGGGGAGCAGATACGCAGTATTTT. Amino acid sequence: CASSLWVLTPRGADTQYF.

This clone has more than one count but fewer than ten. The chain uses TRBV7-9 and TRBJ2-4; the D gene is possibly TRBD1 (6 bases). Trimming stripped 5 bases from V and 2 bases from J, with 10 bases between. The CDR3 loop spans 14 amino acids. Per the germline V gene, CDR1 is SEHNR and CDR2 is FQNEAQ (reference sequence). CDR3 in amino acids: CASSVQGSKNIQYF. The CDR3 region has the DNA TGTGCCAGCAGCGTACAGGGTTCCAAAAACATTCAGTACTTC.

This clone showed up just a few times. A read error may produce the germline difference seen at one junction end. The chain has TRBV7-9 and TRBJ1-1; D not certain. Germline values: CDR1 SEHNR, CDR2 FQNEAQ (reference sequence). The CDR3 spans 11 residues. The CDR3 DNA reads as TGTGCCAGCAGCTCAGGACCGCTGACAAGCTTT. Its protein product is CASSSGPLTSF.

CDR3 coding DNA: TGTGCCAGCACTACCGGGACTGCCAACACTGAAGCTTTCTTT. Protein: CASTTGTANTEAFF. This chain uses TRBV28 with TRBJ1-1; D perhaps matches TRBD1 (5 bases). Germline V gene lookup returns CDR1 MDHEN and CDR2 SYDVKM. The CDR3 has 14 residues. V lost 7 bases and J 2 bases, leaving 14 bases between the germline ends.

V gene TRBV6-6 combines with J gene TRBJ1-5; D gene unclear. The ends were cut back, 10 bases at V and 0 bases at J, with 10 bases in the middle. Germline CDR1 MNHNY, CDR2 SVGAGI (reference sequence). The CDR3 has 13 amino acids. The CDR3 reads CATTLDSNQPQHF. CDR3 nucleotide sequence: TGTGCCACCACATTGGATAGCAATCAGCCCCAGCATTTT.